This paragraph covers one TCR beta chain sequence. The data derive from a study of blood T cell repertoires in COVID-19. Study-level information: The study drew acute and convalescent COVID-19 samples from the United States, Italy and Spain. T cells, B-cell-depleted T cells, or PBMCs provided the cDNA or gDNA that served as material.

Authors' processing steps: How many nucleated cells were present was estimated from reference gene primer amplification. Data came from immunoSEQ multiplex PCR; TCRdb stores just in-frame clones and leaves some out. V, J and clone size derive from that table, while D and trimming were established from the DNA sequence. This table has about 64,000 clones, around nine tenths appearing once. The material sequenced was peripheral blood. The sequence was obtained from a woman of 80 years or more with active COVID-19.

For the CDR3, the DNA is TGTGCCACCAGTGACCCGACAGGGAGCACGAACACCGGGGAGCTGTTTTTT. Translation gives CATSDPTGSTNTGELFF. The chain combines TRBV24-1 with TRBJ2-2, with 7 bases that match TRBD1. Trimming removed 4 bases from V and 0 bases from J; junction bases left unmatched: 7. CDR1 is KGHDR and CDR2 is SFDVKD in the germline V gene. This CDR3 is 17 amino acids long.